Below are 5 T cell receptor beta chains sequenced from a single sample in a study of cytomegalovirus exposure and HLA in healthy donors. The PCR had 60 Vbeta and 13 Jbeta primers. The assay was immunoSEQ multiplex PCR, and TCRdb's table has in-frame clones only and misses some. The top ten clones hold around 1.5% of a sample with about 160,000 clones, 70% to 80% of them seen once. Sequencing was performed on PBMCs. These receptors were obtained from a man aged 55 to 70 in good health and CMV-seronegative.

The J gene is TRBJ2-1, the V gene TRBV7-3; 8 bases are shared with TRBD2. CDR1 is SGHTA, CDR2 FQGTGA, per germline. V shed 2 bases, J shed 4 bases, and the junction held 4 bases outside the gene matches. The CDR3 runs 15 residues. This chain's CDR3 is CASSLVPGGYNEQFF. The CDR3 DNA reads TGTGCCAGCAGCTTAGTTCCGGGGGGGTACAATGAGCAGTTCTTC.

The V and J genes are TRBV7-2 and TRBJ2-7; tentatively, D is TRBD1 (6 bases). Trimming took off 5 bases at V and 6 bases at J, with 14 bases between the two ends. The CDR3 is 13 residues long. From germline, CDR1 is SGHTA and CDR2 FQGNSA. The CDR3 DNA reads TGTGCCAGCAGCGCCGCCCGGGACATCGAGCAGTACTTC. Translation gives CASSAARDIEQYF.

The chain combines TRBV7-2 with TRBJ2-2, with unresolved D. Germline lookup yields CDR1 SGHTA and CDR2 FQGNSA. Trimming took 4 bases from V and 3 from J, leaving 6 bases between them. The CDR3 has 13 residues. The CDR3 DNA reads as TGTGCCAGCAGCTCCACATACACCGGGGAGCTGTTTTTT. It translates to CASSSTYTGELFF. Based on the CDR3 plus reference TRBV7-2 and TRBJ2-2, the full variable domain is GAGVSQSPSNKVTEKGKDVELRCDPISGHTALYWYRQSLGQGLEFLIYFQGNSAPDKSGLPSDRFSAERTGGSVSTLTIQRTQQEDSAVYLCASSSTYTGELFFGEGSRLTVL.

The chain has TRBV18 and TRBJ1-2, with TRBD1 identical over 10 bases. CDR3 length: 18 amino acids. Trimming cost V 6 bases and J 7 bases; bases outside gene matches: 20. Germline values: CDR1 KGHSH, CDR2 LQKENI. CDR3 region: CASSRDRGQGPREGGYTF. The CDR3 region has the DNA TGTGCCAGCTCCCGCGACAGGGGGCAGGGCCCAAGGGAAGGTGGCTACACCTTC.

This chain uses TRBV10-3 with TRBJ2-7; 10 bases match TRBD1. CDR3 length: 18 residues. V lost 0 bases to trimming and J lost 2 bases; unmatched junction nucleotides: 10. Germline V lookup: CDR1 ENHRY, CDR2 SYGVKD. The CDR3 DNA reads TGTGCCATCAGTGAGTCGGGGGGTTGGGACAGGGGCCCCTACGAGCAGTACTTC. The encoded protein is CAISESGGWDRGPYEQYF.